This T cell receptor beta chain originates from a study of technical replicates of blood from several donors. Trimming shortened V by 6 bases and J by 2 bases, and 11 bases separated the two germline ends. The germline CDR1 and CDR2 sequences are SQVTM and ANQGSEA. The CDR3 is 12 amino acids. The table came from immunoSEQ multiplex PCR; TCRdb's copy has only in-frame clones and leaves some out. The sample consists of tens of thousands of clones, approximately 90% of them appearing once. The sample consisted of T cells isolated from PBMCs. This chain joins TRBV29-1 and TRBJ2-7; a weak D match, TRBD1 (6 bases). The source of this sequence is a human donor in good health. CDR3 loop: CSVDRRTYEQYF. CDR3 coding DNA: TGCAGCGTAGACAGGCGAACCTACGAGCAGTACTTC.